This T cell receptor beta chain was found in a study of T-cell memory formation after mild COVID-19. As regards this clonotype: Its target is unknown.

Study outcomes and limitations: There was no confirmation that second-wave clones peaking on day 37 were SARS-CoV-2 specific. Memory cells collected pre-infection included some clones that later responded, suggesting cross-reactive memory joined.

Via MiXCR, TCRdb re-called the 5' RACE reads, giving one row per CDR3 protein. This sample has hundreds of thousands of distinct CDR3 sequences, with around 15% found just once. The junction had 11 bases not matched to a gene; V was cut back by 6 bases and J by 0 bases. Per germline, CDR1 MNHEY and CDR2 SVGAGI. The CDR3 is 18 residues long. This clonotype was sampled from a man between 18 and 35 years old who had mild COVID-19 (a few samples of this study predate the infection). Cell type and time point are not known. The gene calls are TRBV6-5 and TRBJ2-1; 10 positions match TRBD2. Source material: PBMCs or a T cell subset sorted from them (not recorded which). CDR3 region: CASRKGGLAGASYNEQFF. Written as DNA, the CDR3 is TGTGCCAGCAGGAAGGGAGGGCTAGCGGGGGCCTCCTACAATGAGCAGTTCTTC.